Below, one T cell receptor beta chain is given with its context. Germline V gene lookup returns CDR1 SGHTA and CDR2 FQGTGA. With 8 bases removed from V and 1 base from J, the gap between germline ends came to 17 bases. This CDR3 comprises 15 residues. The protocol was immunoSEQ multiplex PCR, while the TCRdb copy is restricted to in-frame clones and leaves out a portion. This table has 250,000 or so clones, about four fifths appearing once. The data belong to a study of blood T cell repertoires in COVID-19. For recovered donors of Cohort 3, there were two negative PCRs, clearance, or symptom resolution.

The genes are TRBV7-3 and TRBJ1-1, with D perhaps matching TRBD1 (6 bases). This receptor was identified in a man aged 45 to 65 who had recovered from COVID-19. The specimen sequenced was PBMCs or T cells enriched from blood (not recorded which). CDR3: CASATSRDKNTEAFF. The CDR3 DNA reads as TGTGCCAGCGCCACCTCCCGGGACAAGAACACTGAAGCTTTCTTT.